Each of the 21 T cell receptor beta chains below was sequenced from the same sample in a study of sequential checkpoint blockade in melanoma. Specified treatment: randomized to nivolumab then ipilimumab (arm A) or the reverse (arm B). Sequencing was performed with immunoSEQ multiplex PCR; in TCRdb, only in-frame clones are kept and a portion is missing. The sample consists of 2,000 to 3,000 clones, 20% to 30% of them appearing once. Sequencing used tumor tissue (inferred from file names), obtained from a patient given nivolumab and ipilimumab in sequence. The origin of the receptors is a human donor with melanoma.

This clone is large in the sample. The CDR3 protein is CASSSETGGETQYF. In DNA form, the CDR3 reads TGTGCCAGCAGTTCCGAGACAGGGGGCGAGACCCAGTACTTC. V gene TRBV6-8 combines with J gene TRBJ2-5; 10 nucleotides align to TRBD1. This CDR3 region has 14 residues. V trimming: 4 bases; J trimming: 5 bases; junction bases outside the gene matches: 4. CDR1 MNHGY and CDR2 SAAAGT come from the germline V gene.

This clone was seen only a few times. The V call is TRBV7-1, the J call TRBJ2-5; D may match TRBD1 or TRBD2 (5 bases each). TRBV7-1 carries the ORF label, with uncertain function. Trimming stripped 3 bases from V and 3 bases from J, with 8 bases between. The CDR3 is made up of 13 amino acids. The CDR3 nucleotides read TGTGCCAGCAGCTCGGGGACGGAAGAGACCCAGTACTTC. Encoded protein: CASSSGTEETQYF.

This clone was recorded a few times. This chain joins TRBV23-1 and TRBJ2-7; D perhaps matches TRBD2 (5 bases). TRBV23-1 is identified as an open reading frame with a role that is uncertain. V lost 0 bases and J 3 bases, leaving 15 bases between the germline ends. The CDR3 has 16 amino acids. DNA for the CDR3: TGCGCCAGCAGTCAATCTGACGAGCGGAGACTCTACGAGCAGTACTTC. Translated: CASSQSDERRLYEQYF.

This clone turned up a few times. This chain links TRBV11-3 with TRBJ1-4, with D perhaps matching TRBD1 (5 bases). Germline-derived CDR1 and CDR2 are SGHNT and YENEEA. V was trimmed by 5 bases and J by 11 bases, leaving 21 bases between them. This CDR3 has 15 residues. The CDR3 sequence is CASSRSGVGDWKLFF. Written as DNA, the CDR3 is TGTGCCAGCAGCCGGTCGGGGGTAGGAGATTGGAAACTGTTTTTT.

The chain recombines TRBV30 with TRBJ2-2, with D perhaps TRBD1 or TRBD2 (5 bases each). The CDR3 runs to 16 residues. The V gene lost 0 bases and the J gene lost 6 bases, with 17 bases spanning the gap. Per the germline V gene, CDR1 is GTSNPN and CDR2 is SVGIG (reference sequence). The CDR3 region has the DNA TGTGCCTGGAGTGTCCCGGGGCAACTAGGCTCCGGGGAGCTGTTTTTT. This encodes CAWSVPGQLGSGELFF. Filled out from reference TRBV30 and TRBJ2-2, the complete variable domain reads SQTIHQWPATLVQPVGSPLSLECTVEGTSNPNLYWYRQAAGRGLQLLFYSVGIGQISSEVPQNLSASRPQDRQFILSSKKLLLSDSGFYLCAWSVPGQLGSGELFFGEGSRLTVL.

The V gene is TRBV14, the J gene TRBJ1-6; the D is unclear. The germline V and J ends were trimmed by 1 base and 7 bases, with 11 bases remaining between them. Germline-derived CDR1 and CDR2 are SGHDN and FVKESK. The CDR3 extends over 15 amino acids. This CDR3 reads CASSQGQVPNSPLHF. DNA for the CDR3: TGTGCCAGCAGCCAAGGTCAGGTGCCCAATTCACCCCTCCACTTT.

V usage is TRBV30 and J usage is TRBJ2-2, with D unclear. Germline V lookup: CDR1 GTSNPN, CDR2 SVGIG (reference sequence). The CDR3 has 14 amino acids. With 1 base removed from V and 8 bases from J, the gap between germline ends came to 14 bases. The CDR3 sequence: CAWSAGPPGGELFF. The CDR3 DNA reads TGTGCCTGGAGTGCTGGGCCTCCAGGAGGGGAGCTGTTTTTT.

Within the sample, this clone is medium-sized. An unread or ambiguous base exists; X represents the residue it encodes. This chain connects TRBV6-8 to TRBJ1-3; the match to TRBD1 covers 9 bases. There are 15 residues in the CDR3. V dropped 5 bases and J dropped 3; count of bases not matched to a gene: 5. The germline V gene has CDR1 MNHGY and CDR2 SAAAGT. CDR3 sequence (DNA): TGTGCCAGCAGTCGRACAGGGGGCCGTGGAAACACCATATATTTT. Translating it yields CASSXTGGRGNTIYF. In full, the CDR3 reads CASSRTGGRGNTIYF.

V usage is TRBV15 and J usage is TRBJ2-2, with TRBD2 identical over 7 bases. Germline CDR1 LNHNV, CDR2 YYDKDF (reference sequence). The CDR3 runs 18 residues. The V and J ends lost 3 bases and 0 bases, in that order; junction bases with no gene match: 10. For the CDR3, the DNA is TGTGCCACCAGCAGGGGGTGGGAAAGCGGGGCGAACACCGGGGAGCTGTTTTTT. Protein: CATSRGWESGANTGELFF.

This chain links TRBV19 with TRBJ1-1; D remains unclear. V was cut by 3 bases and J by 4 bases, with 12 bases left in between. Germline assignment: CDR1 LNHDA and CDR2 SQIVND (reference sequence). The CDR3 extends over 14 amino acids. The CDR3 here is CASSIGPRGTEAFF. The CDR3 coding sequence is TGTGCCAGTAGTATCGGGCCTCGGGGCACTGAAGCTTTCTTT.

This clone was detected a few times. The chain couples TRBV7-5 to TRBJ2-3; the table's D gene call, TRBD1, was not cross checked with the DNA. TRBV7-5 is an annotated pseudogene. This CDR3 region has 15 residues. Here the CDR3 reads CASTLSRGLPDTQYF. DNA for the CDR3: TGTGCCAGCACCCTCTCCAGGGGCCTCCCAGATACGCAGTATTTT.

This clone occurred a few times. The rearrangement joins TRBV7-7 to TRBJ2-1; weak D call: TRBD2 (7 bases). The V end was cut by 2 bases, the J end by 6 bases, with 14 bases between. CDR3 length: 15 residues. Germline loops: CDR1 SSHAT, CDR2 FNYEAQ (reference sequence). The CDR3 loop is CASSLRGGPRNEQFF. The CDR3 DNA follows: TGTGCCAGCAGCTTAAGGGGGGGCCCACGCAATGAGCAGTTCTTC.

This clone was seen only a few times. The genes are TRBV19 and TRBJ1-1; D is unclear. This CDR3 is built from 11 residues. Germline V CDR1 and CDR2: LNHDA, SQIVND (reference sequence). Trimming took off 7 bases at V and 7 bases at J, with 10 bases between the two ends. The CDR3 DNA is TGTGCCAGTACCCGACGGAATGAAGCTTTCTTT. This translates into CASTRRNEAFF.

Only a few counts were recorded for this clone. The chain uses TRBV28 and TRBJ1-5; D possibly corresponds to TRBD1 (6 bases). The CDR3 has 14 amino acids. Trimming shortened V by 6 bases and J by 4 bases, and 13 bases separated the two germline ends. Germline V gives CDR1 MDHEN, CDR2 SYDVKM. In DNA, the CDR3 is TGTGCCAGCAGGACAGGAGATCTAAATCAGCCCCAGCATTTT. Residues: CASRTGDLNQPQHF.

In this sample, this clone turned up a few times. The chain links TRBV9 to TRBJ1-6, with D possibly TRBD1 on 6 matching bases. Per germline, CDR1 SGDLS and CDR2 YYNGEE. The V end was cut by 3 bases, the J end by 6 bases, with 16 bases between. The CDR3 is made up of 16 amino acids. The CDR3 loop is CASSDRDTLVNSPLHF. Here the CDR3 DNA reads TGTGCCAGCAGCGACCGGGACACACTTGTTAATTCACCCCTCCACTTT.

This clone was seen more than once but under ten times. This chain uses TRBV6-8 with TRBJ2-6; 7 positions match TRBD2. The CDR3 runs to 15 residues. V lost 5 bases, J lost 0 bases, and 1 base stayed unmatched. Germline lookup yields CDR1 MNHGY and CDR2 SAAAGT. The CDR3 nucleotides read TGTGCCAGCAGTGGGAGGGTCTCTGGGGCCAACGTCCTGACTTTC. Its translation: CASSGRVSGANVLTF.

The chain is built from TRBV9 and TRBJ1-4; 7 bases map to TRBD1. Germline trimming cut 0 bases from V and 2 bases from J; bases unmatched to any gene: 7. This CDR3 is built from 17 residues. Germline CDR1 is SGDLS and CDR2 is YYNGEE. CDR3: CASSVGNQGGTNEKLFF. The DNA for the CDR3 is TGTGCCAGCAGCGTAGGCAACCAGGGGGGCACTAATGAAAAACTGTTTTTT. The full variable domain, in which reference TRBV9 and TRBJ1-4 provide the parts outside the CDR3, is DSGVTQTPKHLITATGQRVTLRCSPRSGDLSVYWYQQSLDQGLQFLIQYYNGEERAKGNILERFSAQQFPDLHSELNLSSLELGDSALYFCASSVGNQGGTNEKLFFGSGTQLSVL.

The V and J genes are TRBV18 and TRBJ1-2; TRBD1 is a possible D gene (5 bases). Germline lookup yields CDR1 KGHSH and CDR2 LQKENI. Trimming cost V 3 bases and J 2 bases, with 10 bases left between them. CDR3 length: 14 amino acids. CDR3 sequence: CASSPGTENYGYTF. The CDR3 DNA reads TGTGCCAGCTCACCCGGGACCGAGAACTATGGCTACACCTTC. Supplemented by reference TRBV18 and TRBJ1-2, the full variable domain reads NAGVMQNPRHLVRRRGQEARLRCSPMKGHSHVYWYRQLPEEGLKFMVYLQKENIIDESGMPKERFSAEFPKEGPSILRIQQVVRGDSAAYFCASSPGTENYGYTFGSGTRLTVV.

J is TRBJ2-2 and V is TRBV18; D gene uncertain. The V and J ends lost 3 bases and 6 bases respectively, with 5 bases between them. Germline lookup yields CDR1 KGHSH and CDR2 LQKENI. This CDR3 has 12 residues. CDR3 bases: TGTGCCAGCTCACCGACGCCCGGGGAGCTGTTTTTT. Encoded protein: CASSPTPGELFF.

The chain is built from TRBV6-8 and TRBJ2-3, with 14 bases fitting TRBD2. V trimming: 5 bases; J trimming: 3 bases; junction bases outside the gene matches: 7. In germline, CDR1 is MNHGY, CDR2 SAAAGT. There are 17 residues in the CDR3. The DNA of the CDR3 is TGTGCCAGCAGTGGGACTAGCGGGGGAACCCCAACAGATACGCAGTATTTT. The encoded protein is CASSGTSGGTPTDTQYF.

CDR3 protein: CASRNRPTRGNQPQHF. DNA for the CDR3: TGTGCCAGCAGAAATAGGCCTACCCGGGGAAATCAGCCCCAGCATTTT. The V and J genes are TRBV28 and TRBJ1-5; D is uncertain. Looked up from germline, CDR1 is MDHEN and CDR2 is SYDVKM. The ends were cut back, 6 bases at V and 4 bases at J, with 19 bases in the middle. The CDR3 length is 16 residues.